Each of the 22 T cell receptor beta chains below was sequenced from the same sample in a study of blood T cell repertoires in COVID-19. Assay: immunoSEQ multiplex PCR; the TCRdb copy retains only in-frame clones and omits some. Found here are about 140,000 clones, roughly 80% of them singletons; the top ten hold roughly 9%. The sequencing sample was made of peripheral blood. All receptors come from a woman between 45 and 60 years old with active or convalescent COVID-19.

This clone was found once. The J gene is TRBJ1-1, the V gene TRBV28; the D gene is possibly TRBD1 (6 bases). This CDR3 comprises 17 residues. The germline V gene encodes CDR1 MDHEN and CDR2 SYDVKM. The V and J ends lost 6 bases and 5 bases respectively, with 25 bases between them. CDR3 coding DNA: TGTGCCAGCAGCTCCCCCTCGGGGTGGGCCAGGGGAACTGAAGCTTTCTTT. This gives the protein CASSSPSGWARGTEAFF.

This clone was recorded once. The chain combines TRBV5-6 with TRBJ2-7; the match to TRBD2 covers 8 bases. V trimming: 4 bases; J trimming: 2 bases; junction bases outside the gene matches: 11. The CDR3 runs 16 residues. Per the germline V gene, CDR1 is SGHDT and CDR2 is YYEEEE. CDR3 nucleotides: TGTGCCAGCAGCAGGCTCATAGCGGGACGAACCTACGAGCAGTACTTC. Its translation is CASSRLIAGRTYEQYF.

The gene calls are TRBV18 and TRBJ1-2, with D unresolved. The germline gives CDR1 KGHSH, CDR2 LQKENI. The CDR3 length is 14 residues. V gave up 3 bases and J gave up 4 bases, with 12 bases separating them. The CDR3 coding sequence is TGTGCCAGCTCACCCCCGGAGGGCTCCTATGGCTACACCTTC. This translates into CASSPPEGSYGYTF.

This clone was counted a single time. The chain couples TRBV6-5 to TRBJ1-1, with D perhaps TRBD1 (6 bases). The V gene's germline CDR1 is MNHEY and CDR2 SVGAGI. The V end lost 2 bases, the J end lost 1 base, and 11 bases lay between the germline ends. This CDR3 contains 15 residues. The CDR3 loop reads CASSYEGVSNTEAFF. The CDR3 coding sequence is TGTGCCAGCAGTTACGAGGGGGTTTCGAACACTGAAGCTTTCTTT.

The chain links TRBV5-3 to TRBJ1-5; D not certain. TRBV5-3 is reported as an ORF; its role is uncertain. The V gene lost 4 bases and the J gene lost 1 base, with 18 bases spanning the gap. The CDR3 consists of 17 residues. The CDR3 DNA is TGTGCCAGAAGCAACTGGACGGGATCCGGGAGCAATCAGCCCCAGCATTTT. Translation gives CARSNWTGSGSNQPQHF.

This rearrangement joins TRBV5-5 to TRBJ1-1, with a weak D call TRBD1 (5 bases). Between the trimmed V and J ends, which lost 4 bases and 5 bases, there was a span of 15 bases. This CDR3 is built from 14 residues. Looked up from germline, CDR1 is SGHKS and CDR2 is YYEKEE (reference sequence). CDR3 sequence: CASSPGGIRTEAFF. The CDR3 nucleotides are TGTGCCAGCAGCCCCGGGGGGATTCGGACTGAAGCTTTCTTT.

This chain connects TRBV7-2 to TRBJ2-7; D is perhaps TRBD1 (6 bases). Germline V gene sequence: CDR1 SGHTA, CDR2 FQGNSA. V was cut by 1 base and J by 0 bases, with 16 bases left in between. CDR3 size: 17 residues. CDR3 nucleotide sequence: TGTGCCAGCAGCTTAGTGGTGAGACAGGACAGCTCCTACGAGCAGTACTTC. Protein sequence: CASSLVVRQDSSYEQYF.

Only one count was recorded for this clone. This chain joins TRBV7-2 and TRBJ2-7; possible D gene TRBD1, 5 bases. This CDR3 contains 12 residues. Between the trimmed V and J ends, which lost 3 bases and 5 bases, there was a span of 8 bases. The germline V gene has CDR1 SGHTA and CDR2 FQGNSA. CDR3 nucleotide sequence: TGTGCCAGCAGCTTTTCCAGGGACGAGCAGTACTTC. This sequence encodes CASSFSRDEQYF. The entire variable domain, with the rest obtained from reference TRBV7-2 and TRBJ2-7, is as follows: GAGVSQSPSNKVTEKGKDVELRCDPISGHTALYWYRQSLGQGLEFLIYFQGNSAPDKSGLPSDRFSAERTGGSVSTLTIQRTQQEDSAVYLCASSFSRDEQYFGPGTRLTVT.

The table lists this clone with a count of one. The chain couples TRBV3-1 (or the pseudogene TRBV3-2) to TRBJ1-2; 7 nucleotides align to TRBD1. Germline CDR1 LGHDT, CDR2 YNNKEL (reference sequence). With 0 bases clipped from V and 5 bases from J, the junction kept 6 bases outside the gene matches. This CDR3 has 15 amino acids. CDR3 region: CASSQDYTGEYGYTF. For the CDR3, the DNA is TGTGCCAGCAGCCAAGATTACACAGGGGAGTATGGCTACACCTTC.

The table lists this clone with a few counts. V is TRBV6-2 or TRBV6-3 and J is TRBJ2-7, with TRBD2 identical over 12 bases. J lost 1 base, V lost 6 bases, and 4 bases had no gene match. Per the germline V gene, CDR1 is MNHEY and CDR2 is SVGEGT. The CDR3 contains 15 residues. CDR3 amino acids: CASSSSGGGSYEQYF. Here the CDR3 DNA reads TGTGCCAGCAGCTCTAGCGGGGGGGGGTCCTACGAGCAGTACTTC.

This clone has just one count. The chain employs TRBV7-5 and TRBJ2-4; the D call in the table, TRBD2, was not verified against the DNA. TRBV7-5 is marked as a pseudogene. The CDR3 loop spans 13 amino acids. The CDR3 protein is CARSPVAKNIQYF. CDR3 in DNA: TGTGCCAGAAGCCCGGTGGCCAAAAACATTCAGTACTTC.

J is TRBJ1-6 and V is TRBV6-6; D might be TRBD1 (5 bases). Trimming took 2 bases from V and 8 from J, leaving 10 bases between them. Germline V gives CDR1 MNHNY, CDR2 SVGAGI (reference sequence). The CDR3 spans 14 residues. The CDR3 bases are TGTGCCAGCAGTTACGGCAGGGCGGATTCACCCCTCCACTTT. Amino acids: CASSYGRADSPLHF.

This clone appeared a few times. The V call is TRBV30, the J call TRBJ1-3; 7 positions agree with TRBD1. The J segment lost 0 bases and the V segment lost 2 bases, leaving 7 bases of the junction unmatched. This CDR3 contains 16 residues. The germline V gene encodes CDR1 GTSNPN and CDR2 SVGIG (reference sequence). The CDR3, as DNA: TGTGCCTGGAGTACGGGACAGCCAATCTCTGGAAACACCATATATTTT. It translates to CAWSTGQPISGNTIYF.

The chain combines TRBV27 with TRBJ2-7; maybe TRBD2 (6 bases). Germline V lookup: CDR1 MNHEY, CDR2 SMNVEV (reference sequence). The CDR3 has 15 residues. Trimming took off 0 bases at V and 9 bases at J, with 18 bases between the two ends. This chain's CDR3 is CASSLSREIERVQYF. CDR3 DNA sequence: TGTGCCAGCAGTTTATCGCGGGAAATCGAGAGGGTGCAGTACTTC.

The rearrangement links TRBV6-4 to TRBJ2-7; no clear D. The CDR3 length is 12 residues. V lost 2 bases and J lost 5, with 7 bases in between. Germline CDR1 MRHNA, CDR2 SNTAGT. CDR3 loop: CASSDVPDEQYF. Written as DNA, the CDR3 is TGTGCCAGCAGTGACGTACCAGACGAGCAGTACTTC.

The DNA for the CDR3 is TGTGCCTGGAGTGTACAGGGAGGGACTAATGAAAAACTGTTTTTT. It is translated as CAWSVQGGTNEKLFF. The chain employs TRBV30 and TRBJ1-4; D possibly corresponds to TRBD1 (6 bases). Trimming stripped 0 bases from V and 2 bases from J, with 10 bases between. The CDR3 extends over 15 amino acids. Germline-derived CDR1 and CDR2 are GTSNPN and SVGIG (reference sequence).

The table lists this clone with a count of one. This chain uses TRBV2 with TRBJ1-3, with D possibly TRBD1 on 6 matching bases. This CDR3 is built from 14 residues. Germline lookup yields CDR1 SNHLY and CDR2 FYNNEI. The germline V and J ends were trimmed by 7 bases and 2 bases, with 12 bases remaining between them. The CDR3 DNA is TGTGCCAGCACCCTCAACAGGGCTGGAAACACCATATATTTT. Translating gives CASTLNRAGNTIYF.

This clone was seen a few times. This chain uses TRBV7-6 with TRBJ1-2, with D hard to call. The CDR3 consists of 16 residues. Trimming pared 4 bases from V and 5 bases from J, leaving 20 bases between. The germline V gene has CDR1 SGHVS and CDR2 FNYEAQ. CDR3 nucleotide sequence: TGTGCCAGCAGCTCTCTTCGCGGGGAGACGAAGTATGGCTACACCTTC. Translation gives CASSSLRGETKYGYTF.

The gene calls are TRBV12-2 and TRBJ2-7; TRBD1 was called by the table and not checked on the DNA. TRBV12-2 is tagged as a pseudogene. The CDR3 consists of 18 residues. Written as DNA, the CDR3 is TGTGCAAGTCGCTTAGCGTCGGAAAGGCTCAGGACAATCTACGAGCAGTACTTC. Translating it yields CASRLASERLRTIYEQYF.

This clone was counted only a few times. The rearrangement uses TRBV7-2 and TRBJ2-3; D is uncertain. The CDR3 has 13 amino acids. Germline V lookup: CDR1 SGHTA, CDR2 FQGNSA. Between the trimmed V and J ends, which lost 5 bases and 5 bases, there was a span of 11 bases. CDR3 sequence (DNA): TGTGCCAGCAGCCAGCCTAGTGAAGATACGCAGTATTTT. Translation: CASSQPSEDTQYF.

The rearrangement links TRBV4-2 to TRBJ1-3; D gene ambiguous. The CDR3 spans 15 residues. The germline V gene encodes CDR1 LGHNA and CDR2 YNFKEQ. Trimming stripped 0 bases from V and 0 bases from J, with 6 bases between. The CDR3 loop is CASSQDLSSGNTIYF. The CDR3 DNA sequence: TGTGCCAGCAGCCAAGATCTAAGCTCTGGAAACACCATATATTTT.

The V gene is TRBV7-8, the J gene TRBJ2-5; TRBD2 matches at 10 bases. J was trimmed by 7 bases and V by 5 bases; bases with no gene match: 19. The CDR3 loop spans 18 amino acids. Germline lookup yields CDR1 SGHVS and CDR2 FQNEAQ. The CDR3 nucleotides read TGTGCCAGCAGCAACCTAGCGGGGGCCGGGATTCCTCTCGGGACCCAGTACTTC. Protein product: CASSNLAGAGIPLGTQYF.